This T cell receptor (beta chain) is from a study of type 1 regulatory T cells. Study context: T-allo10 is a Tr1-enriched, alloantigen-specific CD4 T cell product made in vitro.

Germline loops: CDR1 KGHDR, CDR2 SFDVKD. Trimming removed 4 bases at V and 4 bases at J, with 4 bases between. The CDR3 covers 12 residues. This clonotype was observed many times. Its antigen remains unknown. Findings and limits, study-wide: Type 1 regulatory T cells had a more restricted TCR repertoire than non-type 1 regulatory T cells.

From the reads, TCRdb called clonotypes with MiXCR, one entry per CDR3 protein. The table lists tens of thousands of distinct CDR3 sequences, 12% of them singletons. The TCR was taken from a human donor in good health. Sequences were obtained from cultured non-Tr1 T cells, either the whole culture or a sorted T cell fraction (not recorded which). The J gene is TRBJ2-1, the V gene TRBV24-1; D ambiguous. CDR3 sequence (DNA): TGTGCCACCAGTGAGCCTTACAATGAGCAGTTCTTC. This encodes CATSEPYNEQFF.